These 6 T cell receptor beta chains were sequenced from one sample in a study of blood T cell repertoires in COVID-19. TCRdb's copy holds only in-frame clones and misses some; the assay was immunoSEQ multiplex PCR. Among around 8,800 clones listed, 86% were seen once. Sequencing used peripheral blood. These receptors were collected from a man aged 60 to 75 with acute or convalescent COVID-19.

V and J are TRBV27 and TRBJ1-5, with 9 bases aligning to TRBD1. In germline, CDR1 is MNHEY, CDR2 SMNVEV (reference sequence). This CDR3 contains 14 residues. J lost 7 bases, V lost 6 bases, and 7 bases had no gene match. The CDR3 region has the DNA TGTGCCAGCAGCGTTACAGGGGGCTGGCAGCCCCAGCATTTT. Translated, it gives CASSVTGGWQPQHF.

The chain employs TRBV2 and TRBJ2-7; TRBD2 matches at 12 bases. The germline gives CDR1 SNHLY, CDR2 FYNNEI. V was clipped by 4 bases and J by 0 bases; unmatched bases: 1. This CDR3 region has 15 residues. The DNA of the CDR3 is TGTGCCAGCAGTGGACTAGCGGGGGCCTCCTACGAGCAGTACTTC. Translation gives CASSGLAGASYEQYF.

The chain links TRBV18 to TRBJ2-5; weak D call: TRBD1 (6 bases). This CDR3 spans 15 amino acids. Germline values: CDR1 KGHSH, CDR2 LQKENI. The germline V and J ends were trimmed by 2 bases and 3 bases, with 13 bases remaining between them. As DNA, the CDR3 is TGTGCCAGCTCACCAGGAGGAACAGGGAAAGAGACCCAGTACTTC. Protein sequence: CASSPGGTGKETQYF.

The V gene is TRBV5-4, the J gene TRBJ2-3, with D possibly matching TRBD1 (6 bases). The V gene lost 0 bases and the J gene lost 0 bases, with 11 bases spanning the gap. The V gene's germline CDR1 is SGHNT and CDR2 YYREEE (reference sequence). CDR3 length: 16 residues. CDR3 protein: CASSLEGQFSTDTQYF. Here the CDR3 DNA reads TGTGCCAGCAGCTTGGAGGGACAATTTAGCACAGATACGCAGTATTTT.

This clone is medium-sized within its sample. This chain links TRBV4-2 with TRBJ2-5, with TRBD2 matching 9 bases. The CDR3 loop spans 18 amino acids. Unmatched junction bases numbered 10, after V lost 0 bases and J lost 2 bases. Per the germline V gene, CDR1 is LGHNA and CDR2 is YNFKEQ. CDR3 DNA: TGTGCCAGCAGCCAAGAAGGGAAGGCGGGAGGGGGGCAAGAGACCCAGTACTTC. It encodes CASSQEGKAGGGQETQYF.

The V and J genes are TRBV7-2 and TRBJ2-3; 8 nucleotides line up with TRBD2. The CDR3 is 15 amino acids. The V and J ends lost 8 bases and 4 bases, in that order; junction bases with no gene match: 11. CDR1 and CDR2 (germline): SGHTA, FQGNSA. In DNA, the CDR3 is TGTGCCAGCGGATACCGGGGGGGGCGGGCAGATACGCAGTATTTT. Protein: CASGYRGGRADTQYF.